One and the same sample provided the 30 T cell receptor beta chains below, sequenced in a study of naive and memory T cell subsets. The library had UMIs added by 3' ligation of an oligonucleotide to TCR cDNA. Ligated cDNA underwent four rounds of PCR with nested alpha and beta constant region primers and SP2. TCRdb called the 5' RACE reads again in MiXCR, with one record for every CDR3 protein. The sample holds more than 50,000 distinct CDR3 sequences, more than 6% seen once. These receptor sequences come from a female donor in good health.

This clonotype was seen at least ten times. The rearrangement links TRBV28 to TRBJ1-3; 8 bases line up with TRBD1. Germline trimming cut 1 base from V and 0 bases from J; bases unmatched to any gene: 8. The germline CDR1 and CDR2 sequences are MDHEN and SYDVKM. The CDR3 runs to 18 residues. CDR3 in DNA: TGTGCCAGCAGTTTATTCCGGGACAGGCAAAACTCTGGAAACACCATATATTTT. This gives the protein CASSLFRDRQNSGNTIYF.

This clonotype was observed a few times. The V call is TRBV5-8, the J call TRBJ2-3; 11 bases align to TRBD2. Germline-derived CDR1 and CDR2 are SGHTS and YDEGEE. The V segment lost 10 bases and the J segment 2 bases; nucleotides outside the gene matches: 12. The CDR3 totals 16 residues. The CDR3 DNA sequence: TGTGCCGGAAATGAAAGACTAGCGGGGAACACAGATACGCAGTATTTT. Amino acids: CAGNERLAGNTDTQYF.

The rearrangement uses TRBV20-1 and TRBJ2-3; 13 bases agree with TRBD2. The J segment lost 3 bases and the V segment lost 5 bases, leaving 5 bases of the junction unmatched. The CDR3 runs to 15 residues. From germline, CDR1 is DFQATT and CDR2 SNEGSKA (reference sequence). CDR3 protein: CSADTSGRETDTQYF. Here the CDR3 DNA reads TGCAGTGCTGATACTAGCGGGAGGGAAACAGATACGCAGTATTTT.

This sequence joins TRBV6-1 and TRBJ1-5; D is undetermined. The V end was cut by 6 bases, the J end by 5 bases, with 8 bases between. The CDR3 length is 12 residues. Germline V CDR1 and CDR2: MNHNS, SASEGT. For the CDR3, the DNA is TGTGCCAGCAGCCTCCTATATCAGCCCCAGCATTTT. Residues: CASSLLYQPQHF.

This clonotype was seen repeatedly, ten times or more. The chain joins TRBV12-5 to TRBJ1-6; 7 positions agree with TRBD1. Germline V gene data show CDR1 as LGHNT and CDR2 as FRNRAP. The CDR3 has 19 amino acids. V was clipped by 4 bases and J by 1 base; unmatched bases: 13. This CDR3 reads CASGWLRGQDESYNSPLHF. In DNA form, the CDR3 reads TGTGCTAGTGGTTGGCTTAGAGGACAGGACGAGTCCTATAATTCACCCCTCCACTTT. The variable domain in full, completed from reference TRBV12-5 and TRBJ1-6, reads DARVTQTPRHKVTEMGQEVTMRCQPILGHNTVFWYRQTMMQGLELLAYFRNRAPLDDSGMPKDRFSAEMPDATLATLKIQPSEPRDSAVYFCASGWLRGQDESYNSPLHFGNGTRLTVT.

This clonotype was seen many times. DNA for the CDR3: TGTGCCAGCAGCTTAGAGGCTACTCGACGCACAGATACGCAGTATTTT. Translating gives CASSLEATRRTDTQYF. This chain uses TRBV7-2 with TRBJ2-3, with D unresolved. Between the trimmed V and J ends, which lost 1 base and 1 base, there was a span of 12 bases. The CDR3 runs 16 residues. Germline CDR1 is SGHTA and CDR2 is FQGNSA.

The chain employs TRBV15 and TRBJ2-1, with TRBD2 matching over 7 bases. Germline V gives CDR1 LNHNV, CDR2 YYDKDF (reference sequence). The CDR3 is 17 residues long. The V gene end was trimmed by 2 bases and the J gene end by 4 bases; junction bases not matched to a gene: 11. The CDR3 nucleotides read TGTGCCACCAGCAGATCGAGGAGCGGGATTAGGTACAATGAGCAGTTCTTC. Protein sequence: CATSRSRSGIRYNEQFF.

The chain recombines TRBV2 with TRBJ2-5; D is unresolved. This CDR3 is 13 amino acids long. Germline V gives CDR1 SNHLY, CDR2 FYNNEI. V lost 1 base and J lost 5, with 8 bases in between. The chain's CDR3 is CASSEGAEETQYF. CDR3 bases: TGTGCCAGCAGTGAAGGGGCGGAGGAGACCCAGTACTTC.

This clonotype was recorded many times. This sequence joins TRBV7-9 and TRBJ1-2, with no clear D. Germline lookup yields CDR1 SEHNR and CDR2 FQNEAQ (reference sequence). The CDR3 is 13 amino acids. The ends were cut back, 6 bases at V and 6 bases at J, with 14 bases in the middle. CDR3 DNA: TGTGCCAGCAGTCTCATACAGACGAATGGCTACACCTTC. Its translation: CASSLIQTNGYTF.

There are many counts of this clonotype. The rearrangement links TRBV29-1 to TRBJ2-3; 7 nucleotides align to TRBD2. There are 16 residues in the CDR3. The germline gives CDR1 SQVTM, CDR2 ANQGSEA. Trimming removed 0 bases from V and 0 bases from J; junction bases left unmatched: 6. CDR3 sequence (DNA): TGCAGCGTTGAAGACCCACCTAGCGGTAGCACAGATACGCAGTATTTT. This sequence encodes CSVEDPPSGSTDTQYF.

The sample holds a few counts of this clonotype. The CDR3 is CSGSGNTEAFF. In nucleotides, the CDR3 is TGCAGCGGGTCCGGGAACACTGAAGCTTTCTTT. This sequence joins TRBV29-1 and TRBJ1-1, with D uncertain. This CDR3 spans 11 amino acids. Germline-derived CDR1 and CDR2 are SQVTM and ANQGSEA. The ends were cut back, 7 bases at V and 1 base at J, with 7 bases in the middle.

Only a few counts were recorded for this clonotype. The CDR3 region has the DNA TGCGCCAGCAGCTTGGGTTTCCCGGGGGAGAGGACTGAAGCTTTCTTT. It yields the protein CASSLGFPGERTEAFF. The rearrangement links TRBV5-1 to TRBJ1-1, with D perhaps matching TRBD1 (5 bases). Trimming stripped 0 bases from V and 5 bases from J, with 17 bases between. CDR1 and CDR2 (germline): SGHRS, YFSETQ. The CDR3 consists of 16 residues.

This clonotype was recorded at least ten times. The chain recombines TRBV6-5 with TRBJ2-7; D may correspond to TRBD1 or TRBD2 (7 bases each). Per germline, CDR1 MNHEY and CDR2 SVGAGI. V was pared by 0 bases and J by 4 bases, with 13 bases between. The CDR3 length is 15 residues. CDR3 protein: CASSYSGGGWYEQYF. CDR3 bases: TGTGCCAGCAGTTACTCGGGAGGGGGCTGGTACGAGCAGTACTTC.

The CDR3 loop reads CASSQDTQNTEAFF. The CDR3 DNA is TGTGCCAGCAGCCAAGACACCCAGAACACTGAAGCTTTCTTT. The gene calls are TRBV4-2 and TRBJ1-1; D call uncertain. Germline values: CDR1 LGHNA, CDR2 YNFKEQ. V lost 0 bases, J lost 1 base, and 6 bases lay in between. The CDR3 spans 14 residues.

The chain employs TRBV29-1 and TRBJ2-7, with D hard to call. CDR3 length: 10 amino acids. Germline V lookup: CDR1 SQVTM, CDR2 ANQGSEA. The germline V and J ends were trimmed by 6 bases and 5 bases, with 8 bases remaining between them. CDR3 amino acids: CSVALNEQYF. The CDR3 nucleotides are TGCAGCGTAGCTCTGAACGAGCAGTACTTC.

The V gene is TRBV3-1, the J gene TRBJ1-3; 8 bases agree with TRBD1. Germline V gives CDR1 LGHDT, CDR2 YNNKEL (reference sequence). CDR3 length: 16 residues. The V gene end was trimmed by 4 bases and the J gene end by 0 bases; junction bases not matched to a gene: 5. The chain's CDR3 is CASSRRGPNSGNTIYF. The DNA for the CDR3 is TGTGCCAGCAGCCGCAGGGGGCCTAACTCTGGAAACACCATATATTTT.

This clonotype was detected ten times or more. Here the CDR3 DNA reads TGTGCCAGCAGTTACTCCCCGGGAAAGAACACTGAAGCTTTCTTT. It translates to CASSYSPGKNTEAFF. V and J are TRBV6-5 and TRBJ1-1; D is undetermined. Germline CDR1 and CDR2: MNHEY and SVGAGI. The CDR3 covers 15 residues. V was shortened by 0 bases and J by 1 base, with 9 bases between the two germline ends.

Ten or more counts support this clonotype. The rearrangement uses TRBV7-2 and TRBJ2-1, with D unresolved. The CDR3 runs to 13 residues. In germline, CDR1 is SGHTA, CDR2 FQGNSA. V dropped 1 base and J dropped 1 base, with 2 bases sitting between them. The chain's CDR3 is CASSLGSYNEQFF. The CDR3 DNA reads as TGTGCCAGCAGCTTAGGGTCCTACAATGAGCAGTTCTTC.

About this clonotype: This may be a read error, as it is one base from a much larger clone. J is TRBJ2-5 and V is TRBV27; D remains unclear. CDR1 MNHEY and CDR2 SMNVEV come from the germline V gene (reference sequence). The V gene lost 6 bases and the J gene lost 3 bases, with 8 bases spanning the gap. The CDR3 consists of 12 residues. Written as DNA, the CDR3 is TGTGCCAGCAGATCCATGGAAGAGACCCAGTACTTC. Its protein is CASRSMEETQYF.

This clonotype was found many times. CDR3 sequence (DNA): TGTGCCAGCAGTTCCGAACCGGCGGGGGAGGGGAGCACAGATACGCAGTATTTT. Its translation: CASSSEPAGEGSTDTQYF. This sequence joins TRBV28 and TRBJ2-3; 7 bases map to TRBD2. Germline-derived CDR1 and CDR2 are MDHEN and SYDVKM. Trimming removed 4 bases from V and 0 bases from J; junction bases left unmatched: 13. CDR3 length equals 18 residues.

This clonotype was picked up many times. The V call is TRBV5-5, the J call TRBJ2-7, with 10 nucleotides matching TRBD2. V was clipped by 1 base and J by 6 bases; unmatched bases: 10. This CDR3 is built from 16 residues. Germline V gives CDR1 SGHKS, CDR2 YYEKEE (reference sequence). CDR3 DNA: TGTGCCAGCAGCTTGCTGTTAGCGGGAGGTGGTCGCGAGCAGTACTTC. This sequence encodes CASSLLLAGGGREQYF.

This clonotype was recorded a few times. The chain combines TRBV11-1 with TRBJ2-3, with 14 bases identical to TRBD2. This CDR3 is built from 17 residues. V shed 1 base and J 2 bases; nucleotides not matched to a gene: 2. Germline CDR1 is SGHAT and CDR2 is FQDESV (reference sequence). DNA of the CDR3: TGTGCCAGCAGCTTAGGGACTAGCGGGAGGAACACAGATACGCAGTATTTT. This gives the protein CASSLGTSGRNTDTQYF.

This clonotype came up a few times. This rearrangement joins TRBV20-1 to TRBJ2-1; the match to TRBD2 covers 10 bases. The CDR3 extends over 18 amino acids. Germline trimming cut 6 bases from V and 5 bases from J; bases unmatched to any gene: 19. Germline V gene data show CDR1 as DFQATT and CDR2 as SNEGSKA (reference sequence). DNA of the CDR3: TGCAGTGCCTTACTACTCTTTCTAGCGGGAGCGGGAGACAATGAGCAGTTCTTC. It translates to CSALLLFLAGAGDNEQFF.

This sequence joins TRBV12-3 or TRBV12-4 and TRBJ1-6; the D gene is possibly TRBD1 (5 bases). The CDR3 is 16 residues long. V lost 2 bases, J lost 6 bases, and 14 bases lay in between. CDR3 residues: CASSLSGGKLNSPLHF. CDR3 in DNA: TGTGCCAGCAGTTTAAGTGGGGGAAAGCTTAATTCACCCCTCCACTTT.

The chain uses TRBV7-2 and TRBJ2-7, with D possibly matching TRBD2 (6 bases). V was trimmed by 5 bases and J by 4 bases, leaving 21 bases between them. The germline V gene encodes CDR1 SGHTA and CDR2 FQGNSA. This CDR3 has 16 amino acids. CDR3 sequence: CASSTTAGLFVYEQYF. The DNA for the CDR3 is TGTGCCAGCAGCACAACAGCGGGTCTTTTCGTTTACGAGCAGTACTTC.

This clonotype has ten or more counts. The rearrangement links TRBV11-2 to TRBJ1-6, with unresolved D. There are 15 residues in the CDR3. Germline CDR1 SGHAT, CDR2 FQNNGV. The germline V and J ends were trimmed by 3 bases and 6 bases, with 12 bases remaining between them. CDR3 sequence reads: CASSLINVANSPLHF. The CDR3 DNA sequence: TGTGCCAGCAGCTTGATCAATGTAGCTAATTCACCCCTCCACTTT.

This clonotype has a count of ten or more. The gene calls are TRBV2 and TRBJ1-5; D might be TRBD1 (5 bases). The CDR3 spans 13 residues. Trimming pared 2 bases from V and 7 bases from J, leaving 9 bases between. Looked up from germline, CDR1 is SNHLY and CDR2 is FYNNEI. The CDR3 DNA is TGTGCCAGCAGTGAACAGGGTGGCCAGCCCCAGCATTTT. Translated: CASSEQGGQPQHF.

This sequence joins TRBV6-5 and TRBJ2-7; possible D gene TRBD1, 5 bases. In germline, CDR1 is MNHEY, CDR2 SVGAGI. The CDR3 contains 14 residues. The V end lost 5 bases, the J end lost 2 bases, and 13 bases lay between the germline ends. CDR3 residues: CASSRRETAYEQYF. In nucleotides, the CDR3 is TGTGCCAGCAGTCGGCGCGAGACAGCCTACGAGCAGTACTTC.

The sample holds a few counts of this clonotype. The chain is built from TRBV30 and TRBJ1-2; D may be TRBD1 (5 bases). V shed 0 bases and J shed 1 base, with 6 bases lying between them. This CDR3 comprises 13 residues. Per the germline V gene, CDR1 is GTSNPN and CDR2 is SVGIG (reference sequence). In nucleotides, the CDR3 is TGTGCCTGGAGTGTGGGGGTTAACTATGGCTACACCTTC. It yields the protein CAWSVGVNYGYTF.

This chain connects TRBV27 to TRBJ1-1; the D is unclear. Trimming took off 10 bases at V and 1 base at J, with 7 bases between the two ends. The CDR3 consists of 11 residues. The germline V gene has CDR1 MNHEY and CDR2 SMNVEV (reference sequence). In DNA form, the CDR3 reads TGTGCCACCCACCAGAACACTGAAGCTTTCTTT. Translated: CATHQNTEAFF.